The T cell receptor beta chain under discussion was sequenced for a study of T cells in Graves' hyperthyroidism and ophthalmopathy. Findings of the study overall: Clonotypes that were expanded in thyroid above 0.001 mostly appeared in blood too.

Diagnosing involved the use of clinical symptoms, serum thyroxine and TRAb, thyroid ultrasound and orbital computed tomography. Germline V CDR1 and CDR2: SNHLY, FYNNEI. CDR3 size: 12 residues. This clonotype occurred a few times. Its antigen is not identified. A read error may be the cause here, since a much bigger clone is one base away. Amplified regions were TCR beta CDR3 sequences from RNA transcripts. The study used the HTBI primer set for a first-round RT-PCR of the TCR CDR3. TCRdb itself ran the multiplex PCR reads through MiXCR, one entry per CDR3 protein. The sample carries some 570,000 distinct CDR3 sequences, 11% to 15% recorded once.

Sequenced: blood. The V and J genes are TRBV2 and TRBJ1-1; D gene ambiguous. The clonotype originates from a woman aged 18-29 years with Graves' ophthalmopathy. CDR3 sequence (DNA): TGTGTCAGCAGTGAAAGCCCCACTGAAGCTTTCTTT. This translates into CVSSESPTEAFF.